A single TCR beta chain is shown here with its context. This table comes from immunoSEQ multiplex PCR, and its TCRdb copy is limited to in-frame clones, with some not included. The table has roughly 180,000 clones, around four fifths seen once. This sample is part of a study of blood T cell repertoires in COVID-19. Study-level background: The United States, Italy and Spain were the sources of the acute and convalescent COVID-19 samples. T cells, B-cell-depleted T cells, or PBMCs supplied cDNA or gDNA.

Germline V lookup: CDR1 SGHRS, CDR2 YFSETQ. After removal of 4 bases from V and 1 base from J, the junction contained 2 bases not matched to a gene. This CDR3 spans 14 amino acids. This receptor was obtained from a woman younger than 45 with acute or convalescent COVID-19. The V call is TRBV5-1, the J call TRBJ2-7; 10 bases agree with TRBD1. Material: peripheral blood. In nucleotides, the CDR3 is TGCGCCAGCAGCAGGACAGGGGGTTCCTACGAGCAGTACTTC. Residues: CASSRTGGSYEQYF.